Sequencing of this TCR beta chain was carried out in a study of T cell changes during pregnancy in multiple sclerosis. J was trimmed by 3 bases and V by 1 base; bases with no gene match: 9. This CDR3 has 16 residues. CDR1 and CDR2 from the germline V gene are MGHRA and YSYEKL. Libraries were prepared by immunoSEQ multiplex PCR; TCRdb keeps only in-frame clonotypes and omits some of them. The data hold roughly 66,000 clones, with about 90% observed a single time. The sequence was obtained from a female donor with multiple sclerosis, enrolled in a pregnancy study. The V call is TRBV4-1, the J call TRBJ2-7, with 7 nucleotides matching TRBD2. The source material was peripheral blood, sampled in the first trimester of pregnancy. The CDR3 sequence is CASSQVWASGNYEQYF. The CDR3 nucleotides are TGCGCCAGCAGCCAAGTATGGGCTAGCGGTAACTACGAGCAGTACTTC.